This TCR beta chain was recorded in a study of blood T cell repertoires in COVID-19. The wider study: Spain, Italy and the United States supplied samples that represented acute and convalescent COVID-19. Sample material is recorded as cDNA or gDNA derived from T cells, B-cell-depleted T cells, or PBMCs.

In germline, CDR1 is WNHNN, CDR2 SYGVQD (reference sequence). The CDR3 totals 16 residues. Germline trimming cut 4 bases from V and 5 bases from J; bases unmatched to any gene: 8. Study processing details: Reference gene primer amplification gave nucleated cell count estimates. Only in-frame clones appear in the TCRdb table, and some are missing; sequencing was by immunoSEQ multiplex PCR. The V and J calls and the clone size are those of that table, but D and trimming were determined from the DNA. The table records around 160,000 clones, 70% to 90% of them present only once. The V and J genes are TRBV10-1 and TRBJ1-1, with 12 nucleotides matching TRBD1. The sample comprised peripheral blood. This receptor was obtained from a woman aged 40 to 50 with active or convalescent COVID-19. The CDR3 nucleotides are TGCGCCAGCAGTGTGGCGGGACAGGGGGCTGGGACTGAAGCTTTCTTT. Translated, it gives CASSVAGQGAGTEAFF.